This T cell receptor beta chain was identified in a study of beta chain features in type 1 diabetes (dated by TCRdb to 2017 to 2018). The study in broad terms: Mean age, gender distribution, total cell number and subset yield did not differ between patients and healthy donors. The study compared TCRB repertoires of sorted circulating CD4+ T cell subsets between recently diagnosed type 1 diabetes patients and matched healthy donors. Across all samples, roughly 110,000,000 sorted cells were examined, and cell number per subset correlated strongly with RNA yield. Whereas all 30 or so donors provided naive and central memory subsets, regulatory and stem cell-like memory subsets were isolated from just 8 patients and about 8 healthy donors.

From each donor, a single peripheral blood sample of around 120 mL on average was drawn into heparinised tubes. A BD FACSAria II and a panel including CD45RO, CCR7, CD25, CD127, CD95 and CD27 were used to sort naive, central memory, regulatory and stem cell-like memory CD4+ T cells. Purity was above 95% for every sorted population. PBMCs were isolated immediately by Lymphoprep density gradient centrifugation and stained directly without culture. So that batch effects would be minimized, each experiment stained and sorted samples in pairs, pairing one healthy donor with one patient. What the authors observed across the whole study: Because the HLA sub-analyses included only small numbers of individuals, any influence of HLA type on TCRB rearrangement was left unresolved. Sequencing cDNA rather than genomic DNA could over-represent highly expressing activated cells, although activation and CD3 levels did not differ between groups. Naive, central memory and regulatory TCRB repertoires appeared to be more alike among patients than among healthy donors. Shorter templates might have been favored by PCR, but patient and control samples were amplified and corrected together, so both groups would have been affected equally by any skew. In all four CD4+ subsets, TCRB CDR3 length was moderately but significantly shorter in type 1 diabetes patients. At VDJ recombination sites, type 1 diabetes patients had fewer insertions and more deleted nucleotides, which implies abnormalities in thymic rearrangement.

For this clone: This clone's antigen is unknown. There are no base qualities to consult, and no much larger clone falls within one base.

CDR1 is given as MDHEN and CDR2 as SYDVKM, both from the germline V gene. Reading from cysteine to phenylalanine, the CDR3 counts 12 amino acids. Only the CDR3 region is kept as DNA, spanning 36 bases read in frame from base 1. V is cut by 8 bases and J by 6 bases, and the space between the germline ends is 13 bases. All of the isolated RNA was reverse transcribed with the High Capacity cDNA Reverse Transcription Kit, so expressed TCRB transcripts were sequenced. Survey-depth immunoSEQ sequencing was performed on stem cell-like memory T cell samples, with an average of about 1 million total reads per sample. Sorted cells were lysed in RLT buffer, and RNA was extracted using DNase-treated RNeasy Micro or Mini kits according to cell number. To prevent cross-contamination, every cell subset was processed on its own, while patient and healthy donor samples were processed together. The immunoSEQ multiplex PCR was used to amplify TCRB sequences from cDNA, generating 87-bp fragments that spanned the CDR3 region. Amplicons were sequenced on the Illumina HiSeq platform. As for the authors' bioinformatics: PCR bias was corrected computationally using synthetic template baselines, and reads within Hamming distance 2 were collapsed, with unmergeable singletons discarded. Reads were aligned to IMGT to assign V, D and J genes, CDR3 length, and insertions or deletions at six rearrangement sites. Within each subset, clonotype counts were normalized to the number of sorted cells before true diversity and Gini coefficients were calculated with the tcR R package. The overlap coefficient, calculated on TCRB nucleotide sequences, was used to measure repertoire sharing. The table was pulled from immuneACCESS by TCRdb, which kept in-frame rearrangements only. Such tables lose some clones; where checked, under half of the loss comes from unresolved V genes, and the rest has no known cause. Clonal size and the V and J genes are those of that table, whereas D and trimming came from the DNA. The sample records about 53,000 clones, 60% to 70% of which are singletons. Roughly 0.3% of the sample lies in the top ten.

The sample taken for sequencing was stem cell memory CD4+ T cells from blood. Per the publication, the cell subset or site label means: stem cell-like memory CD4+ T cells. The sequence was collected from a woman aged 25-40 years with type 1 diabetes. The chain uses TRBV28 and TRBJ1-1, with the D gene too uncertain to name. The CDR3 reads as follows: CASWRMEPEAFF. The DNA is as follows: TGTGCCAGCTGGAGGATGGAACCTGAAGCTTTCTTT.